The present T cell receptor beta chain was sequenced within a study of cytomegalovirus exposure and HLA in healthy donors. Losses at the gene ends were 5 bases for V and 5 bases for J; bases not matched to a gene: 8. This CDR3 contains 14 residues. From germline, CDR1 is MNHEY and CDR2 SVGAGI. Worth noting for this clone: Antigen: not known.

General study findings and limits: Upon later analysis, HLA-associated TCR beta chains proved more clonally expanded than other, equally common chains. Most TCR beta V segments were productive about 90% or about 30% of the time in an earlier analysis. Overall, around 160 TCR beta chains were annotated as cytomegalovirus-associated.

PCR used 60 Vbeta primers and 13 Jbeta primers. The repertoire was sequenced with immunoSEQ multiplex PCR; TCRdb's copy has only in-frame clones and lacks some. Here the sample spans about 160,000 clones, around 77% being singletons. The sequence was obtained from a man aged 55 to 69 in good health and CMV-seronegative. The sequenced sample consisted of PBMCs. The chain is built from TRBV6-5 and TRBJ2-5; TRBD2 matches at 7 bases. CDR3 nucleotides: TGTGCCAGCAGTAAAGGACTAGATGTGGAGACCCAGTACTTC. Translated: CASSKGLDVETQYF.